Following are 22 T cell receptor beta chains from one sample sequenced in a study of shared clonotypes between healthy human individuals. Clones were sequenced by immunoSEQ multiplex PCR, and TCRdb holds only the in-frame ones, with some missing. The sample comprises 2,500,000 or so clones, roughly 93% of which are singletons, and around 0.37% rests with the top ten. Sequenced material: naive CD4+ T cells from PBMCs. Noted subset: CD45RA+ positively selected. These receptor sequences come from a man between 18 and 35 years old in good health. Some clones in this sample may be carry-over from other donors' samples.

This sequence joins TRBV7-9 and TRBJ2-7; TRBD2 matches 9 bases. The CDR3 runs 15 residues. Germline CDR1 and CDR2: SEHNR and FQNEAQ (reference sequence). V lost 0 bases and J lost 6; bases outside the gene matches: 6. CDR3 nucleotide sequence: TGTGCCAGCAGCTTAGCGGGTAGCGGGAGTTTCGAGCAGTACTTC. It yields the protein CASSLAGSGSFEQYF.

The genes are TRBV19 and TRBJ1-1; 9 bases agree with TRBD1. CDR1 and CDR2 from the germline V gene are LNHDA and SQIVND (reference sequence). V dropped 1 base and J dropped 4; count of bases not matched to a gene: 1. The CDR3 has 14 amino acids. CDR3 nucleotide sequence: TGTGCCAGTAGTATAGCGGGACAGGGCACTGAAGCTTTCTTT. Protein sequence: CASSIAGQGTEAFF.

This clone was detected once. Other DNA sequences in this sample translate to the same CDR3. The V gene is TRBV9, the J gene TRBJ2-3; 8 bases are shared with TRBD2. CDR3 size: 14 residues. Germline V gene data show CDR1 as SGDLS and CDR2 as YYNGEE. Losses at the gene ends were 3 bases for V and 1 base for J; bases not matched to a gene: 1. CDR3 bases: TGTGCCAGCAGCGCGGGACTAGGCACAGATACGCAGTATTTT. It translates to CASSAGLGTDTQYF.

V is TRBV30 and J is TRBJ1-3; 7 nucleotides agree with TRBD1. The germline CDR1 and CDR2 sequences are GTSNPN and SVGIG (reference sequence). J gave up 7 bases and V 2 bases, and 8 bases lay outside the gene matches. This CDR3 spans 14 amino acids. The CDR3 spells CAWSQDRAANTIYF. The CDR3 bases are TGTGCCTGGAGTCAAGACAGGGCCGCGAACACCATATATTTT.

The chain employs TRBV7-9 and TRBJ2-3; a possible D gene is TRBD2 (6 bases). CDR1 SEHNR and CDR2 FQNEAQ come from the germline V gene (reference sequence). The CDR3 loop spans 13 amino acids. Trimming left V 2 bases short and J 6 bases short, with 9 bases between. CDR3 nucleotide sequence: TGTGCCAGCAGCTTATCGGGGGAGGATACGCAGTATTTT. The encoded protein is CASSLSGEDTQYF.

The chain employs TRBV28 and TRBJ2-7; D is perhaps TRBD2 (6 bases). Germline lookup yields CDR1 MDHEN and CDR2 SYDVKM. This CDR3 is 15 amino acids long. The V and J ends lost 3 bases and 1 base respectively, with 13 bases between them. CDR3 region: CASSFPRDGSYEQYF. The CDR3 DNA reads TGTGCCAGCAGTTTCCCGCGGGACGGGTCCTACGAGCAGTACTTC.

This rearrangement joins TRBV18 to TRBJ2-2; 8 nucleotides line up with TRBD1. Unmatched junction bases numbered 11, after V lost 0 bases and J lost 5 bases. Germline V lookup: CDR1 KGHSH, CDR2 LQKENI. The CDR3 is 18 residues long. The CDR3 sequence is CASSPPGIGTGRTGELFF. The DNA for the CDR3 is TGTGCCAGCTCACCACCGGGGATAGGGACAGGAAGGACCGGGGAGCTGTTTTTT.

V and J are TRBV9 and TRBJ1-1; 7 bases align to TRBD1. V shed 3 bases, J shed 5 bases, and the junction held 22 bases outside the gene matches. This CDR3 spans 19 amino acids. CDR1 is SGDLS, CDR2 YYNGEE, per germline. CDR3 residues: CASSAGGEGAKPWVTEAFF. The CDR3 nucleotides are TGTGCCAGCAGCGCAGGAGGGGAGGGGGCTAAGCCGTGGGTAACTGAAGCTTTCTTT.

The chain couples TRBV7-9 to TRBJ2-2; D is unresolved. With 2 bases removed from V and 2 bases from J, the gap between germline ends came to 12 bases. CDR3 length equals 16 residues. Germline CDR1 SEHNR, CDR2 FQNEAQ (reference sequence). The CDR3 nucleotides are TGTGCCAGCAGCTTAAGTCGCGGTCAAAACACCGGGGAGCTGTTTTTT. The encoded protein is CASSLSRGQNTGELFF.

The V and J genes are TRBV5-5 and TRBJ1-2; D is uncertain. The CDR3 consists of 15 residues. Germline V CDR1 and CDR2: SGHKS, YYEKEE (reference sequence). The V end was cut by 0 bases, the J end by 2 bases, with 11 bases between. CDR3 sequence: CASSLGPSENYGYTF. The CDR3 DNA reads TGTGCCAGCAGCTTGGGACCCTCAGAAAACTATGGCTACACCTTC.

This clone was observed once. The genes are TRBV27 and TRBJ2-7; D may match TRBD1 or TRBD2 (5 bases each). V lost 4 bases, J lost 3 bases, and 16 bases lay in between. The CDR3 contains 15 residues. Germline V lookup: CDR1 MNHEY, CDR2 SMNVEV (reference sequence). In nucleotides, the CDR3 is TGTGCCAGCAGTTCGGGCCCAGGGAGACACTACGAGCAGTACTTC. Its protein product is CASSSGPGRHYEQYF.

CDR3 sequence (DNA): TGTGCCAGCAGCCCGGACTCTGGAAACACCATATATTTT. This codes for CASSPDSGNTIYF. The J gene is TRBJ1-3, the V gene TRBV7-8; no definite D call. This CDR3 is built from 13 residues. The V gene's germline CDR1 is SGHVS and CDR2 FQNEAQ. V was pared by 5 bases and J by 0 bases, with 5 bases between.

The chain uses TRBV27 and TRBJ2-3; maybe TRBD2 (5 bases). Trimming took off 6 bases at V and 4 bases at J, with 17 bases between the two ends. Germline loops: CDR1 MNHEY, CDR2 SMNVEV (reference sequence). The length of the CDR3 is 15 residues. CDR3 sequence (DNA): TGTGCCAGCAGCGTGGAGCTAGCTACCTCAGATACGCAGTATTTT. It codes for CASSVELATSDTQYF.

The rearrangement links TRBV28 to TRBJ2-7; TRBD2 aligns across 8 bases. V lost 9 bases, J lost 3 bases, and 22 bases stayed unmatched. The CDR3 contains 18 residues. The germline gives CDR1 MDHEN, CDR2 SYDVKM. The CDR3, as DNA: TGTGCCAGTCTCCACCGGGGTGGTCGTGGGCTAGCGGGCTACGAGCAGTACTTC. It encodes CASLHRGGRGLAGYEQYF.

J is TRBJ2-2 and V is TRBV19; TRBD2 matches at 11 bases. Per the germline V gene, CDR1 is LNHDA and CDR2 is SQIVND (reference sequence). V lost 6 bases to trimming and J lost 7 bases; unmatched junction nucleotides: 13. This CDR3 has 17 amino acids. The CDR3 coding sequence is TGTGCCAGTAGCACGGGGTTAGCGGGAGGGATTGGCGGGGAGCTGTTTTTT. Its translation is CASSTGLAGGIGGELFF.

The chain links TRBV28 to TRBJ2-5, with 9 nucleotides matching TRBD1. CDR3 length: 17 residues. V lost 2 bases, J lost 5 bases, and 12 bases stayed unmatched. CDR1 is MDHEN, CDR2 SYDVKM, per germline. The CDR3 reads CASSLIRTGGVWETQYF. The DNA of the CDR3 is TGTGCCAGCAGTTTAATTCGAACAGGGGGCGTATGGGAGACCCAGTACTTC. Combining the CDR3 with reference TRBV28 and TRBJ2-5 gives the whole variable domain DVKVTQSSRYLVKRTGEKVFLECVQDMDHENMFWYRQDPGLGLRLIYFSYDVKMKEKGDIPEGYSVSREKKERFSLILESASTNQTSMYLCASSLIRTGGVWETQYFGPGTRLLVL.

This clone has just a few counts. The chain couples TRBV7-9 to TRBJ1-2; 9 bases are shared with TRBD1. This CDR3 region has 16 residues. V gave up 5 bases and J gave up 0 bases; unmatched junction bases: 7. Germline loops: CDR1 SEHNR, CDR2 FQNEAQ (reference sequence). CDR3 protein: CASSLQGAEANYGYTF. The CDR3 nucleotides read TGTGCCAGCAGCCTACAGGGGGCAGAAGCTAACTATGGCTACACCTTC.

This sequence joins TRBV15 and TRBJ1-2, with a weak D call TRBD1 (5 bases). V lost 1 base and J lost 4, with 19 bases in between. The CDR3 loop spans 17 amino acids. CDR1 is LNHNV, CDR2 YYDKDF, per germline (reference sequence). This CDR3 is CATSRGHWDGEFYGYTF. For the CDR3, the DNA is TGTGCCACCAGCAGAGGTCACTGGGACGGCGAATTCTATGGCTACACCTTC.

The genes are TRBV7-9 and TRBJ1-3; the D is unclear. Trimming took off 2 bases at V and 1 base at J, with 12 bases between the two ends. CDR3 length equals 16 residues. Germline V lookup: CDR1 SEHNR, CDR2 FQNEAQ (reference sequence). The CDR3 coding sequence is TGTGCCAGCAGCTTATGGATGTCGCCGTCTGGAAACACCATATATTTT. The encoded protein is CASSLWMSPSGNTIYF.

The chain uses TRBV5-1 and TRBJ2-2; 9 positions agree with TRBD1. The J segment lost 7 bases and the V segment lost 2 bases, leaving 9 bases of the junction unmatched. This CDR3 has 16 amino acids. Germline-derived CDR1 and CDR2 are SGHRS and YFSETQ. The CDR3 sequence is CASSLPGTGYGGELFF. The CDR3 DNA is TGCGCCAGCAGCTTACCCGGGACAGGGTACGGCGGGGAGCTGTTTTTT.

This rearrangement joins TRBV6-6 to TRBJ2-7; tentatively, D is TRBD2 (5 bases). Trimming left V 0 bases short and J 6 bases short, with 18 bases between. Germline values: CDR1 MNHNY, CDR2 SVGAGI (reference sequence). This CDR3 is built from 16 residues. This CDR3 is CASSYSSSASSTEQYF. The CDR3 DNA reads as TGTGCCAGCAGTTACTCGAGTAGCGCTTCCTCAACCGAGCAGTACTTC.

The rearrangement links TRBV28 to TRBJ1-1, with 10 bases fitting TRBD1. The germline CDR1 and CDR2 sequences are MDHEN and SYDVKM. After removal of 5 bases from V and 7 bases from J, the junction contained 7 bases not matched to a gene. This CDR3 is built from 14 residues. CDR3 protein: CASSTTGGGNEAFF. The DNA of the CDR3 is TGTGCCAGCAGTACGACAGGGGGCGGCAATGAAGCTTTCTTT.